This is a list of T cell receptor beta chains from one sample in a study of blood T cell repertoires in COVID-19. Generated by immunoSEQ multiplex PCR, the TCRdb table keeps only in-frame clones and is missing some. The table lists 250,000 to 350,000 clones, more than 80% of them singletons, with 3% in the top ten. The sequenced sample was peripheral blood. The receptors derive from a woman in her 30s with active or convalescent COVID-19. The CDR3 runs from the conserved cysteine through the conserved F or W. Each record gives: clone size, V gene, CDR3 length, CDR3 protein. Clone size is stated in some rows and not others, as once, few, many or a class when expanded.

clone_size: NA
v_call: TRBV5-4
cdr3_length: 16
cdr3_aa: CASSAAGTSGLETQYF

clone_size: NA
v_call: TRBV6-2/TRBV6-3
cdr3_length: 18
cdr3_aa: CASSFGGAVGYSNQPQHF

clone_size: NA
v_call: TRBV4-3
cdr3_length: 15
cdr3_aa: CASSLTSVSYNEQFF

clone_size: NA
v_call: TRBV6-2/TRBV6-3
cdr3_length: 17
cdr3_aa: CASSYSQLGGWNSPLHF

clone_size: few
v_call: TRBV5-1
cdr3_length: 13
cdr3_aa: CASSSQGASEAFF

clone_size: once
v_call: TRBV11-2
cdr3_length: 19
cdr3_aa: CASSLRGLAPRRPSLEQYF

clone_size: NA
v_call: TRBV14
cdr3_length: 14
cdr3_aa: CASSQGRGYGGYTF

clone_size: NA
v_call: TRBV27
cdr3_length: 14
cdr3_aa: CASSPRDRNTEAFF

clone_size: NA
v_call: TRBV15
cdr3_length: 15
cdr3_aa: CATSYDRASNEKLFF

clone_size: NA
v_call: TRBV19
cdr3_length: 15
cdr3_aa: CASSIRGTGANVLTF

clone_size: NA
v_call: TRBV11-3
cdr3_length: 18
cdr3_aa: CASSQGQLAGALYNEQFF

clone_size: once
v_call: TRBV3-1/TRBV3-2
cdr3_length: 17
cdr3_aa: CASSQDTSAEDTGELFF

clone_size: NA
v_call: TRBV5-1
cdr3_length: 16
cdr3_aa: CASSLALAGLNGELFF

clone_size: NA
v_call: TRBV23-1
cdr3_length: 16
cdr3_aa: CASSHVTTASTDTQYF

clone_size: NA
v_call: TRBV24-1
cdr3_length: 16
cdr3_aa: CATSAGQSSPTDTQYF

clone_size: NA
v_call: TRBV5-1
cdr3_length: 14
cdr3_aa: CASSGLAGAETQYF

clone_size: NA
v_call: TRBV4-2
cdr3_length: 13
cdr3_aa: CASSPARGDTQYF

clone_size: NA
v_call: TRBV5-1
cdr3_length: 16
cdr3_aa: CASSRPGLAGVNEQFF

clone_size: NA
v_call: TRBV27
cdr3_length: 18
cdr3_aa: CASSLRGLISSYNSPLHF

clone_size: NA
v_call: TRBV7-8
cdr3_length: 17
cdr3_aa: CASSSGQGSAGANVLTF

clone_size: NA
v_call: TRBV6-4
cdr3_length: 16
cdr3_aa: CASPPDWSSYNSPLHF

clone_size: NA
v_call: TRBV28
cdr3_length: 16
cdr3_aa: CASSLRRDHRGDTQYF

clone_size: NA
v_call: TRBV4-2
cdr3_length: 17
cdr3_aa: CASSQDRGSRGTGELFF

clone_size: NA
v_call: TRBV18
cdr3_length: 16
cdr3_aa: CASSLTTGLSNQPQHF

clone_size: NA
v_call: TRBV19
cdr3_length: 13
cdr3_aa: CASSVRGMDTQYF

clone_size: NA
v_call: TRBV7-6
cdr3_length: 15
cdr3_aa: CASSLGGGIFYEQYF

clone_size: NA
v_call: TRBV5-1
cdr3_length: 13
cdr3_aa: CASSLVGQGYAFF

clone_size: NA
v_call: TRBV9
cdr3_length: 16
cdr3_aa: CASSVAGDRAYNEQFF

clone_size: NA
v_call: TRBV11-2
cdr3_length: 15
cdr3_aa: CASSLEHRERSPLHF

clone_size: NA
v_call: TRBV28
cdr3_length: 15
cdr3_aa: CASSIENRAWGGYTF

clone_size: once
v_call: TRBV19
cdr3_length: 13
cdr3_aa: CASRVSTGNTIYF

clone_size: NA
v_call: TRBV5-1
cdr3_length: 15
cdr3_aa: CASTLWGLTIDEQYF

clone_size: NA
v_call: TRBV23-1
cdr3_length: 13
cdr3_aa: CASSQQDYYGYTF

clone_size: NA
v_call: TRBV30
cdr3_length: 13
cdr3_aa: CAWSDAGGSPLHF

clone_size: few
v_call: TRBV6-4
cdr3_length: 15
cdr3_aa: CASSADPGTAYGYTF

clone_size: once
v_call: TRBV11-2
cdr3_length: 16
cdr3_aa: CASSLVGGGNYNEQFF

clone_size: NA
v_call: TRBV30
cdr3_length: 12
cdr3_aa: CAWSGTAYGYTF

clone_size: NA
v_call: TRBV5-5
cdr3_length: 14
cdr3_aa: CASGRRGPQETQYF

clone_size: NA
v_call: TRBV7-9
cdr3_length: 14
cdr3_aa: CASSPGQRGEKLFF

clone_size: NA
v_call: TRBV2
cdr3_length: 16
cdr3_aa: CASSAGTGGRDTEAFF

clone_size: NA
v_call: TRBV6-6
cdr3_length: 16
cdr3_aa: CASSYQAGGSTDTQYF

clone_size: NA
v_call: TRBV5-6
cdr3_length: 17
cdr3_aa: CASSLAGQGRGGAEAFF

clone_size: once
v_call: TRBV7-9
cdr3_length: 14
cdr3_aa: CASSPSGSNQPQHF

clone_size: NA
v_call: TRBV2
cdr3_length: 14
cdr3_aa: CASSPDSVNQPQHF

clone_size: NA
v_call: TRBV19
cdr3_length: 13
cdr3_aa: CASSIFGYNEQFF

clone_size: few
v_call: TRBV5-5
cdr3_length: 13
cdr3_aa: CASSLAGDTEAFF

clone_size: NA
v_call: TRBV28
cdr3_length: 13
cdr3_aa: CASSWGQGYGYTF

clone_size: NA
v_call: TRBV9
cdr3_length: 15
cdr3_aa: CASSVGGQTFMTQYF

clone_size: NA
v_call: TRBV4-3
cdr3_length: 15
cdr3_aa: CASSQKWTDGNTIYF

clone_size: NA
v_call: TRBV11-2
cdr3_length: 16
cdr3_aa: CASSLGQGFYNSPLHF

clone_size: once
v_call: TRBV3-1/TRBV3-2
cdr3_length: 16
cdr3_aa: CASSLTPTASGNTIYF

clone_size: NA
v_call: TRBV1
cdr3_length: 16
cdr3_aa: CTSTRFVQPMNTEAFF

clone_size: NA
v_call: TRBV18
cdr3_length: 16
cdr3_aa: CASSRGGSQSYNEQFF

clone_size: NA
v_call: TRBV4-3
cdr3_length: 16
cdr3_aa: CASSQIVSGGVTEAFF

clone_size: NA
v_call: TRBV4-3
cdr3_length: 14
cdr3_aa: CASSQVAGKNGYTF

clone_size: NA
v_call: TRBV6-1
cdr3_length: 14
cdr3_aa: CASSETTIDRVRFF

clone_size: NA
v_call: TRBV19
cdr3_length: 16
cdr3_aa: CASSADRDRAYNTQYF

clone_size: NA
v_call: TRBV19
cdr3_length: 18
cdr3_aa: CASSIGTYRAAGNQPQHF

clone_size: few
v_call: TRBV5-1
cdr3_length: 13
cdr3_aa: CASSQNRDTEAFF

clone_size: NA
v_call: TRBV7-2
cdr3_length: 15
cdr3_aa: CATASRDRAGNTIYF